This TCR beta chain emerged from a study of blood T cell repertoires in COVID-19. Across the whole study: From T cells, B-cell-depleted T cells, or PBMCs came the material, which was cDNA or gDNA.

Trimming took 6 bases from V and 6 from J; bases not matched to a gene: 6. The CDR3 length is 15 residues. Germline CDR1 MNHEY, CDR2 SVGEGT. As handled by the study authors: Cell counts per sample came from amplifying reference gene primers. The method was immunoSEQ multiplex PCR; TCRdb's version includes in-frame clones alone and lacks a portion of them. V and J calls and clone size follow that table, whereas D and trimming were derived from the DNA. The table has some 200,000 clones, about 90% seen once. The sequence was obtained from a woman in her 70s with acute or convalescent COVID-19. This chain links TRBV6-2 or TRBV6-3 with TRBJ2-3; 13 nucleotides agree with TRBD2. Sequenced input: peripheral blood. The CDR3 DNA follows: TGTGCCAGCAGCCAAAGACTAGCGGGAGGCGATACGCAGTATTTT. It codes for CASSQRLAGGDTQYF.